A single sample is the source of the 12 T cell receptor beta chains below, sequenced in a study of T cells after yellow fever vaccination (dated by TCRdb to about 2019). Libraries were prepared through 5' RACE. Sequencing relied on an Illumina NovaSeq 6000. The raw public reads went through TCRdb reprocessing: fastp at Q25, MiXCR clone calling, in-frame beta chains kept. CDR3 protein duplicates are merged, each entry listing the most common genes and DNA. In this sample the table shows 300,000 to 400,000 distinct CDR3 sequences, around 13% of which occur a single time. The leading ten clones occupy around 3% of the sample. The treatment or condition label here, explained by the study, means: live attenuated yellow fever vaccine strain. This specimen was CD4+ T cells sorted from PBMCs, taken 15 days after the yellow fever booster vaccination. The receptor source for this set is a man aged 18 to 30 who received the YFV17D yellow fever vaccine.

The chain joins TRBV2 to TRBJ2-5; 8 bases are a match to TRBD2. Unmatched junction bases numbered 3, after V lost 5 bases and J lost 1 base. This CDR3 has 14 residues. Germline CDR1 SNHLY, CDR2 FYNNEI. CDR3 nucleotide sequence: TGTGCCAGCAGTACTACTAGCGGCCAAGAGACCCAGTACTTC. Protein: CASSTTSGQETQYF.

The rearrangement joins TRBV4-3 to TRBJ2-2; perhaps TRBD2 as D (5 bases). The CDR3 has 15 amino acids. Germline lookup yields CDR1 LGHNA and CDR2 YSLEER. V gave up 1 base and J gave up 9 bases, with 15 bases separating them. For the CDR3, the DNA is TGCGCCAGCAGCCAAGGGGTGTCATTGGACTGGGAGCTGTTTTTT. This sequence encodes CASSQGVSLDWELFF.

V usage is TRBV5-1 and J usage is TRBJ2-7, with 10 nucleotides matching TRBD1. Losses at the gene ends were 4 bases for V and 7 bases for J; bases not matched to a gene: 5. CDR3 length: 13 residues. Germline values: CDR1 SGHRS, CDR2 YFSETQ. This CDR3 is CASSEGTGVEQYV. The DNA of the CDR3 is TGCGCCAGCAGCGAAGGGACAGGGGTTGAGCAGTACGTC.

The V gene is TRBV28, the J gene TRBJ2-7; 9 bases align to TRBD1. The V gene's germline CDR1 is MDHEN and CDR2 SYDVKM. The ends lost 6 bases at V and 1 base at J; junction bases unmatched: 7. The CDR3 loop spans 15 amino acids. This CDR3 is CASSAGQGMSYEQYV. Here the CDR3 DNA reads TGTGCCAGCAGCGCGGGACAGGGCATGTCCTACGAGCAGTACGTC.

This clonotype was counted between two and nine times. This chain uses TRBV7-3 with TRBJ2-2; D gene ambiguous. V was clipped by 0 bases and J by 7 bases, with 3 bases between them. CDR1 and CDR2 from the germline V gene are SGHTA and FQGTGA. The CDR3 sequence is 12 residues long. DNA for the CDR3: TGTGCCAGCAGCTTAACGGACGGGGAGCTGTTTTTT. It is translated as CASSLTDGELFF.

This clonotype came up a few times. This chain connects TRBV5-1 to TRBJ2-3, with 8 bases lining up with TRBD2. Germline CDR1 reads SGHRS; CDR2 reads YFSETQ. The CDR3 totals 16 residues. V shed 0 bases and J 2 bases; nucleotides not matched to a gene: 5. The CDR3 DNA reads as TGCGCCAGCAGCTTGGCGGGACTAGGGCTCACAGATACGCAGTATTTT. Translating it yields CASSLAGLGLTDTQYF.

The rearrangement links TRBV28 to TRBJ2-7; tentatively, D is TRBD1 (5 bases). This CDR3 region has 11 residues. The V gene's germline CDR1 is MDHEN and CDR2 SYDVKM. Trimming left V 8 bases short and J 4 bases short, with 9 bases between. CDR3 coding DNA: TGTGCCAGCTCCAGGGATTACGAGCAGTACTTC. Its translation is CASSRDYEQYF.

The chain combines TRBV29-1 with TRBJ2-5; 9 bases line up with TRBD1. Germline-derived CDR1 and CDR2 are SQVTM and ANQGSEA. The CDR3 has 14 amino acids. J lost 4 bases, V lost 5 bases, and 8 bases had no gene match. The CDR3 DNA is TGCAGCGTTCGGACAGGGGCGCGGACAGAGACCCAGTACTTC. Amino acid sequence: CSVRTGARTETQYF.

J is TRBJ1-5 and V is TRBV5-1, with 8 bases matching TRBD1. From germline, CDR1 is SGHRS and CDR2 YFSETQ. The CDR3 is 14 amino acids. The ends lost 0 bases at V and 8 bases at J; junction bases unmatched: 4. The CDR3 spells CASSLEQGGKPQHF. The CDR3 region has the DNA TGCGCCAGCAGCTTGGAACAGGGGGGGAAGCCCCAGCATTTT.

The chain recombines TRBV4-1 with TRBJ2-3; 7 bases agree with TRBD2. Germline V gene sequence: CDR1 MGHRA, CDR2 YSYEKL. V lost 3 bases to trimming and J lost 3 bases; unmatched junction nucleotides: 9. CDR3 size: 16 residues. The DNA of the CDR3 is TGCGCCAGCAGCCAGCCCGCGCAGCGGGGAACAGATACGCAGTATTTT. This encodes CASSQPAQRGTDTQYF.

The V call is TRBV4-3, the J call TRBJ1-6; unclear D gene. Germline-derived CDR1 and CDR2 are LGHNA and YSLEER. CDR3 size: 13 residues. The V gene lost 0 bases and the J gene lost 9 bases, with 6 bases spanning the gap. This CDR3 is CASSQDWASPLHF. The CDR3 nucleotides are TGCGCCAGCAGCCAAGATTGGGCTTCACCCCTCCACTTT.

V gene TRBV7-2 combines with J gene TRBJ2-7; TRBD1 matches at 7 bases. CDR3 length equals 14 residues. J lost 5 bases, V lost 1 base, and 5 bases had no gene match. The germline V gene encodes CDR1 SGHTA and CDR2 FQGNSA. CDR3 sequence: CASSLVMTGNEQYF. CDR3 sequence (DNA): TGTGCCAGCAGCTTAGTAATGACAGGGAACGAGCAGTACTTC.